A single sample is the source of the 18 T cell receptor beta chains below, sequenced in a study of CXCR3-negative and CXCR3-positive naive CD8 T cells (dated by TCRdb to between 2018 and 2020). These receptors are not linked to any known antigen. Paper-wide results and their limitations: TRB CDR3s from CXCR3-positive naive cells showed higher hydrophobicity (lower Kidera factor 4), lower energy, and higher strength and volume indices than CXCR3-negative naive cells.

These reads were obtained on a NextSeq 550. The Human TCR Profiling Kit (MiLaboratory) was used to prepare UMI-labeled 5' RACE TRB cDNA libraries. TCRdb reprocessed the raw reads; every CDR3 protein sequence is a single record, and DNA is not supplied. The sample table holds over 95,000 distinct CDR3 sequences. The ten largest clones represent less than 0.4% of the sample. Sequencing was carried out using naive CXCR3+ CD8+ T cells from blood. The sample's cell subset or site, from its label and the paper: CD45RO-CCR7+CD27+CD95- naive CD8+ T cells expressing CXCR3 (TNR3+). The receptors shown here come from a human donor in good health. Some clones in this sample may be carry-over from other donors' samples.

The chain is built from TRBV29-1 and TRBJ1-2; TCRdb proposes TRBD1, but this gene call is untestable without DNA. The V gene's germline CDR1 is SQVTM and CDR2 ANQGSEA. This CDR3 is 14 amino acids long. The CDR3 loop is CSVDTGGADYGYTF.

The CDR3 is CSAVTGSSYEQYF. The chain recombines TRBV20-1 with TRBJ2-7. Looked up from germline, CDR1 is DFQATT and CDR2 is SNEGSKA (reference sequence). The CDR3 runs to 13 residues.

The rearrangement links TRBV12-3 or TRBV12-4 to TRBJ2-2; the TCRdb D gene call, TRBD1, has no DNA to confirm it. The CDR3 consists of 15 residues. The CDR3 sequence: CASSLQGDWAGELFF.

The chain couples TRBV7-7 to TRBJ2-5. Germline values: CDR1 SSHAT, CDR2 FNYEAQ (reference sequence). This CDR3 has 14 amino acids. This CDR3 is CASSLEGSQETQYF.

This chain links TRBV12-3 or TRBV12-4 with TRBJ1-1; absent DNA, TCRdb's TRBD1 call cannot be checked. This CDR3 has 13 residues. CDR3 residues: CASTPGPGIEAFF.

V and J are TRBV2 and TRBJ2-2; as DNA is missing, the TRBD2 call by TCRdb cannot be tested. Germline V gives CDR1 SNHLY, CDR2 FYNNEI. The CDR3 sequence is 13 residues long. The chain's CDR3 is CASSGLLPGELFF.

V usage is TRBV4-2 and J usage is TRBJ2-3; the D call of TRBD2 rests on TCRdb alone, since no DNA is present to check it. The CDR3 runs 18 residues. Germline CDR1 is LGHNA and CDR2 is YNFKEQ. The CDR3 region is CASSQVSSGGHGTDTQYF.

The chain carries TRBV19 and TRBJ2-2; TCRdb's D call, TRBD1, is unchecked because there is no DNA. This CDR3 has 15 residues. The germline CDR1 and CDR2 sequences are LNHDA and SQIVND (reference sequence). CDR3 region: CASRGDKLNTGELFF.

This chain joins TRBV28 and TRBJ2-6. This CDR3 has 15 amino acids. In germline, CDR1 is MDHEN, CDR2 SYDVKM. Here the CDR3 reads CASSLTISGANVLTF.

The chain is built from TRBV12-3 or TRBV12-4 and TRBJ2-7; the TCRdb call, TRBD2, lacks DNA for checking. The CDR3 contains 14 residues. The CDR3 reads CASSSSGLAYEQYF.

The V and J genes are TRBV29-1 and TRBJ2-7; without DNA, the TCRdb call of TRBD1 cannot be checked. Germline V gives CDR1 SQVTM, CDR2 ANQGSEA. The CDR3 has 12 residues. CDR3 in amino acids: CSVLWGSYEQYF.

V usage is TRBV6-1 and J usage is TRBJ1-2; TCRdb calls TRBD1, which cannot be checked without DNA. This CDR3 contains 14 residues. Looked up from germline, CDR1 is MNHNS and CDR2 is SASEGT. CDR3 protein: CASTPQLEGYGYTF.

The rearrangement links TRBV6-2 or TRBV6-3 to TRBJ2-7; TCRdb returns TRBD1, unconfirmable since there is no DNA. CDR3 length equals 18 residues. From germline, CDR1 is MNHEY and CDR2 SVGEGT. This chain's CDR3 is CASSYPSSGTGISYEQYF.

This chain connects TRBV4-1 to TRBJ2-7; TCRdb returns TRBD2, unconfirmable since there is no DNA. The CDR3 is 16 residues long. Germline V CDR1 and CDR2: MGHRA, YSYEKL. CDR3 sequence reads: CASSQDLGLAGYEQYF.

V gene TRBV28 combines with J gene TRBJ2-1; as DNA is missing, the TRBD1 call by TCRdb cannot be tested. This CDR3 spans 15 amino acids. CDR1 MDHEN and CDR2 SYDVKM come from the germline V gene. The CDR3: CASFMSGQGGNEQFF.

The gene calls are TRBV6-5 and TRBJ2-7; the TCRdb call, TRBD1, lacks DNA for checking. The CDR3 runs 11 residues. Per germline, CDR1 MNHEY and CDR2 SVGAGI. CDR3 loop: CASGPAYEQYF.

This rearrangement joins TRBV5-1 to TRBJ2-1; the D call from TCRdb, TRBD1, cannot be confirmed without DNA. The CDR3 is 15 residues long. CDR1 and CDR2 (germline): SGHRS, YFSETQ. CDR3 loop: CASSPGQGKYNEQFF.

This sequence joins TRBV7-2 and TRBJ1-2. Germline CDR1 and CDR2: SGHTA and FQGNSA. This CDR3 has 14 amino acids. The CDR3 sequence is CASSSDPTSYGYTF.